This T cell receptor beta chain is from a study of blood T cell repertoires in COVID-19. The overall study: Whether acute or convalescent, the COVID-19 samples came from the United States, Italy and Spain. Sources were T cells, B-cell-depleted T cells, or PBMCs; the material itself was cDNA or gDNA.

The CDR3 has 13 residues. V was cut by 8 bases and J by 2 bases, with 11 bases left in between. Per the original data handling: Counts of nucleated cells, estimated from reference gene primer amplification, were obtained. Only in-frame clones appear in the TCRdb table, and some are missing; sequencing was by immunoSEQ multiplex PCR. That table gives V, J and clone size, and the DNA gave D and trimming. The sample has some 120,000 clones, 90% seen once. This TCR came from a human donor with active COVID-19. The donor label of this sample is uncertain. The chain recombines TRBV12-3 or TRBV12-4 with TRBJ2-3; possibly TRBD1 for D (6 bases). The sample was peripheral blood. DNA for the CDR3: TGTGCCAGCCATGGACAGCCCACAGATACGCAGTATTTT. Translated: CASHGQPTDTQYF.